This T cell receptor beta chain was sequenced in a study of T cell repertoires in cytomegalovirus infection. The germline V gene has CDR1 SSHAT and CDR2 FNYEAQ (reference sequence). The length of the CDR3 is 15 residues. Trimming took 1 base from V and 5 from J, leaving 14 bases between them. TCRdb independently ran MiXCR on the reads; one entry per CDR3 protein. The sample has roughly 500,000 distinct CDR3 sequences, roughly 10% seen once. This clonotype was seen ten or more times. This chain joins TRBV7-7 and TRBJ1-2; maybe TRBD1 (6 bases). The sample was PBMCs. The origin of this receptor is a human donor in good health (CMV status not recorded). Some clones in this sample may be carry-over from other donors' samples. The CDR3 DNA is TGTGCCAGCAGCTTAGATGCCACAGGGCAGTATGGCTACACCTTC. Protein: CASSLDATGQYGYTF.